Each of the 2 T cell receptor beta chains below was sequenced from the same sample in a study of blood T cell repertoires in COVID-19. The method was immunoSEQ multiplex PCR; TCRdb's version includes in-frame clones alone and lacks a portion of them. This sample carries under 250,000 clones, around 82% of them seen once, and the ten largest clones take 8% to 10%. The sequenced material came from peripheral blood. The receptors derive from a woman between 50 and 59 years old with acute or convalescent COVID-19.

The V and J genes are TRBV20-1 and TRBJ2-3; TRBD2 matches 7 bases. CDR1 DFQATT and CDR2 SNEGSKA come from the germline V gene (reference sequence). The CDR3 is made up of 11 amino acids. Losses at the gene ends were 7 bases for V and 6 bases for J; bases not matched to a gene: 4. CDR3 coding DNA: TGCAGTGGGCTAGCGGTGGATACGCAGTATTTT. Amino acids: CSGLAVDTQYF.

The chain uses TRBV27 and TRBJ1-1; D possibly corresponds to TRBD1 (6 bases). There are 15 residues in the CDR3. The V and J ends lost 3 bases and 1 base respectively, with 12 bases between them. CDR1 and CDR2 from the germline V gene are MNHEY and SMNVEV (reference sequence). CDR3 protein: CASSLGARRNTEAFF. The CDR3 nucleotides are TGTGCCAGCAGTTTGGGGGCTAGGCGGAACACTGAAGCTTTCTTT.